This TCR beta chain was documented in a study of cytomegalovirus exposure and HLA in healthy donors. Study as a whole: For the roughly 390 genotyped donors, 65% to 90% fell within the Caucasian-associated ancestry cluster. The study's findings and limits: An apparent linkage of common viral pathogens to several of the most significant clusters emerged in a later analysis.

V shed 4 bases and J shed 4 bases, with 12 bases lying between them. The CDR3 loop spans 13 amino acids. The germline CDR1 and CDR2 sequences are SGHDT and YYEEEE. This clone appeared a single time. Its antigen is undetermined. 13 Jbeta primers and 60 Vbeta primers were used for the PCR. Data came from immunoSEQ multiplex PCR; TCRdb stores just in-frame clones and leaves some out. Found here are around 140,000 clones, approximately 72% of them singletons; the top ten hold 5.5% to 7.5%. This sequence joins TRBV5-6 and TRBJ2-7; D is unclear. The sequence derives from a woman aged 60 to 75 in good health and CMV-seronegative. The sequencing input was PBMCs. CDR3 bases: TGTGCCAGCAGCCGAGCGCGCAGTTACGAGCAGTACTTC. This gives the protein CASSRARSYEQYF. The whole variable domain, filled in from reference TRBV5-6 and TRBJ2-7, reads DAGVTQSPTHLIKTRGQQVTLRCSPKSGHDTVSWYQQALGQGPQFIFQYYEEEERQRGNFPDRFSGHQFPNYSSELNVNALLLGDSALYLCASSRARSYEQYFGPGTRLTVT.